The 5 T cell receptor beta chains below come from one sample, sequenced in a study of T cells in Graves' hyperthyroidism and ophthalmopathy. The source material, RNA transcripts, was used to amplify TCR beta CDR3 regions. In the first-round RT-PCR of the TCR CDR3, the HTBI primer set was used. One entry per CDR3 protein, called by TCRdb with MiXCR from the multiplex PCR reads. The data hold 450,000 to 550,000 distinct CDR3 sequences, with roughly 25% observed a single time. The specimen was blood. These receptors all stem from a woman aged 25 to 45 with Graves' ophthalmopathy.

This CDR3 reads CSASVGQANTEAFF. Written as DNA, the CDR3 is TGCAGTGCTAGCGTCGGACAGGCGAACACTGAAGCTTTCTTT. The gene calls are TRBV20-1 and TRBJ1-1, with 7 bases aligning to TRBD1. Germline CDR1 is DFQATT and CDR2 is SNEGSKA (reference sequence). The V and J ends lost 3 bases and 1 base, in that order; junction bases with no gene match: 5. This CDR3 region has 14 residues.

This clonotype was observed a few times. The chain links TRBV6-4 to TRBJ1-4, with a possible D match to TRBD1 (5 bases). Trimming cost V 5 bases and J 11 bases, with 9 bases left between them. Germline V CDR1 and CDR2: MRHNA, SNTAGT. The CDR3 has 11 amino acids. The CDR3 nucleotides read TGTGCCAGCAGTTACGGGGGGAAACTGTTTTTT. Its translation: CASSYGGKLFF.

This rearrangement joins TRBV29-1 to TRBJ1-1, with D hard to call. There are 11 residues in the CDR3. The V gene lost 3 bases and the J gene lost 5 bases, with 7 bases spanning the gap. Germline values: CDR1 SQVTM, CDR2 ANQGSEA. CDR3 in amino acids: CSVEKGTEAFF. DNA of the CDR3: TGCAGCGTTGAGAAGGGTACTGAAGCTTTCTTT.

In this sample, this clonotype turned up many times. V is TRBV4-1 and J is TRBJ2-5; TRBD2 agrees at 10 bases. Germline-derived CDR1 and CDR2 are MGHRA and YSYEKL. This CDR3 has 20 amino acids. V was clipped by 2 bases and J by 0 bases; unmatched bases: 15. In nucleotides, the CDR3 is TGCGCCAGCAGCCAACGCCTCACTAGCGGGGCCTCACTGTACCAAGAGACCCAGTACTTC. Encoded protein: CASSQRLTSGASLYQETQYF.

The table lists this clonotype with many counts. This chain uses TRBV30 with TRBJ1-1; D remains ambiguous. CDR1 and CDR2 (germline): GTSNPN, SVGIG (reference sequence). The CDR3 is 15 residues long. V was clipped by 2 bases and J by 3 bases, with 16 bases between them. As DNA, the CDR3 is TGTGCCTGGAGTTCTACCCCAGGCTACTACACTGAAGCTTTCTTT. Translated: CAWSSTPGYYTEAFF.